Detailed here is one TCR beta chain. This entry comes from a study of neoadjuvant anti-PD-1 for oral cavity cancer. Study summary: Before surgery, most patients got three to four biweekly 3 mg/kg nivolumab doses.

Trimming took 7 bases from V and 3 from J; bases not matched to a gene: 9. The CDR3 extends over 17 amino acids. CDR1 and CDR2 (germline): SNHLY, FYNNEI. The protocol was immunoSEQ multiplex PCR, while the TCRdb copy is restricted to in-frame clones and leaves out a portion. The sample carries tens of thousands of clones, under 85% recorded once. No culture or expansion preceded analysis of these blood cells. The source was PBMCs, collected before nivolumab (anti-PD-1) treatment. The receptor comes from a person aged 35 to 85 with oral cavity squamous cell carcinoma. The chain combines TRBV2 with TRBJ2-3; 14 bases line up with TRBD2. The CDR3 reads CASIRLAGGDGTDTQYF. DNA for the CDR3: TGTGCCAGCATTAGACTAGCGGGGGGGGATGGGACAGATACGCAGTATTTT.